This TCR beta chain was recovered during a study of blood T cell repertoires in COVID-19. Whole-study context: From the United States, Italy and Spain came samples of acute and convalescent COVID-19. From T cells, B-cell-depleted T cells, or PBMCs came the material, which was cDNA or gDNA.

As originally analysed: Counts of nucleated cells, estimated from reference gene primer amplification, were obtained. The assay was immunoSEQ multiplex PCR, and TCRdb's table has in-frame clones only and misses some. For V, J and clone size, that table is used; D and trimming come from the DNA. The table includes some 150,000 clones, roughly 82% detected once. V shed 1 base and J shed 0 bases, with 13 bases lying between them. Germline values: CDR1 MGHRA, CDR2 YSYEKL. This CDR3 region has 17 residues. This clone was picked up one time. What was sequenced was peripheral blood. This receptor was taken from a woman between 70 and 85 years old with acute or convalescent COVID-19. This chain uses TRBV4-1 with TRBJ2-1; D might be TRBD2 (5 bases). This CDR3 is CASSQVASGGSYNEQFF. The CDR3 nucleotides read TGCGCCAGCAGCCAAGTGGCCAGCGGAGGCTCCTACAATGAGCAGTTCTTC.